This T cell receptor beta chain was identified during a study of control samples from healthy donors and cancer patients. In the case of this clone: Other nucleotide sequences in the sample specify the same CDR3.

This table comes from immunoSEQ multiplex PCR, and its TCRdb copy is limited to in-frame clones, with some not included. This sample yields roughly 370,000 clones, of which about 93% are seen a single time; 5.5% to 7.5% belongs to the top ten. The sequenced sample consisted of PBMCs. This TCR was recovered from a man aged 35-49 years with head and neck cancer.

This CDR3 reads CASSVSGSNQPQHF. In DNA form, the CDR3 reads TGTGCCAGCAGCGTTTCCGGAAGCAATCAGCCCCAGCATTTT. The chain is built from TRBV9 and TRBJ1-5; D is unresolved. The germline CDR1 and CDR2 sequences are SGDLS and YYNGEE. The CDR3 is 14 residues long. V shed 2 bases and J shed 1 base, with 7 bases lying between them.